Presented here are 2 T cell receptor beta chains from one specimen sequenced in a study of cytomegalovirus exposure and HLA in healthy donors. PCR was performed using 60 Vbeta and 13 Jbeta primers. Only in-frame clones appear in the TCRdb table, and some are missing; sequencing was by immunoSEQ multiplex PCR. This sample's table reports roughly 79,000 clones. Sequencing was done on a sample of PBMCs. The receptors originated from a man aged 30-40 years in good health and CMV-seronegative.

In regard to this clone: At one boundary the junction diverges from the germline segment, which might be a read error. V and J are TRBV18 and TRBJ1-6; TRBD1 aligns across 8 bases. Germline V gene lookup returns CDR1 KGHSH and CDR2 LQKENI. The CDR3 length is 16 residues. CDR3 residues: CATSNQGAAYNSPLHF. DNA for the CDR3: TGTGCCACCTCAAATCAGGGGGCAGCCTATAATTCACCCCTCCACTTT.

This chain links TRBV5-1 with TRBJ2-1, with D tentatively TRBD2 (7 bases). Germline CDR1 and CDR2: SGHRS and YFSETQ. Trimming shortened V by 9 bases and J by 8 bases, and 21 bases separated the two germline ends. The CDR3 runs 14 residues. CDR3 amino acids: CATRPGTGGDEQFF. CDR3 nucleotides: TGCGCCACACGTCCCGGGACGGGGGGCGATGAGCAGTTCTTC. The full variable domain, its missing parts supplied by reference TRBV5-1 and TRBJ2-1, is KAGVTQTPRYLIKTRGQQVTLSCSPISGHRSVSWYQQTPGQGLQFLFEYFSETQRNKGNFPGRFSGRQFSNSRSEMNVSTLELGDSALYLCATRPGTGGDEQFFGPGTRLTVL.